A selection of T cell receptor beta chains follows, all from one sample in a study of Ad26.COV2.S vaccination and SARS-CoV-2 variants. Generated by immunoSEQ multiplex PCR, the TCRdb table keeps only in-frame clones and is missing some. The profile shows a few hundred thousand clones, roughly 85% of them singletons. Sequenced material: peripheral blood, taken in a trial of Ad26.COV2.S vaccine versus placebo. These TCRs come from a person between 18 and 60 years old who received the Ad26.COV2.S COVID-19 vaccine or a placebo. The CDR3 runs from the conserved cysteine through the conserved F or W. A D gene is named only where the DNA matches it firmly. Only part of the rows carry a size: once, few, many, or a class if the clone is expanded.

TRBJ2-3,TRBV7-2,.,.,TGTGCCAGCAGCTTAAGGGCAGGGCCAGATACGCAGTATTTT,CASSLRAGPDTQYF
TRBJ1-3,TRBV11-2,.,.,TGTGCCAGCAGCTTAGTGGGCAGAAACACCATATATTTT,CASSLVGRNTIYF
TRBJ1-2,TRBV2,once,.,TGTGCCAGCAGTGAAGGGTACGCAGGGGGCTACACCTTC,CASSEGYAGGYTF
TRBJ2-1,TRBV24-1,.,.,TGTGCCACCAGTGGAGTAGGGTCCGGCGAGCAGTTCTTC,CATSGVGSGEQFF
TRBJ2-3,TRBV11-2,.,.,TGTGCCAGCAGCTTAGTCCTGTCGCGGGGCACAGATACGCAGTATTTT,CASSLVLSRGTDTQYF
TRBJ1-5,TRBV13,.,TRBD1,TGTGCCAGCAGCCCCCTACCCGACAGGGTAAACCAGCCCCAGCATTTT,CASSPLPDRVNQPQHF
TRBJ2-3,TRBV11-2,.,.,TGTGCCAGCAGCTTTCGGGAACGCCACGGGGATACGCAGTATTTT,CASSFRERHGDTQYF
TRBJ1-6,TRBV9,.,.,TGTGCCAGCAGACGGGGTAGCCGGGAAAGTGGGATGCCCCTCCACTTT,CASRRGSRESGMPLHF
TRBJ2-5,TRBV4-1,.,.,TGCGCCAGCAGCCAAGGGGGGGCCCGGCCCCAAGAGACCCAGTACTTC,CASSQGGARPQETQYF
TRBJ2-2,TRBV5-1,.,TRBD2,TGCGCCAGCAGCTATCCGGGACTAGCGGGGGGAAACACCGGGGAGCTGTTTTTT,CASSYPGLAGGNTGELFF
TRBJ2-5,TRBV11-1,.,.,TGTGCCAGCAGACAGGTTATTCAAGAGACCCAGTACTTC,CASRQVIQETQYF
TRBJ2-3,TRBV19,.,.,TGTGCCAGTAGTATTTGGCAGGGTAGCACAGATACGCAGTATTTT,CASSIWQGSTDTQYF
TRBJ2-6,TRBV5-1,.,.,TGCGCCACCCAAATGGGGCACTCTGGGGCCAACGTCCTGACTTTC,CATQMGHSGANVLTF
TRBJ2-3,TRBV3-1/TRBV3-2,.,.,TGTGCCAGCAGCCAAGACTTGAGCGGACACACAGATACGCAGTATTTT,CASSQDLSGHTDTQYF
TRBJ1-1,TRBV5-8,.,.,TGTGCCAGCAGCTTGGGGACAGTTTTTAACACTGAAGCTTTCTTT,CASSLGTVFNTEAFF
TRBJ1-2,TRBV9,.,.,TGTGCCAGCAGCGTGCCGGGGGCGCTTGGCTACACCTTC,CASSVPGALGYTF
TRBJ2-1,TRBV7-9,once,.,TGTGCCAGCAGCTCAAGAGGGGGGGCCTCCTACAATGAGCAGTTCTTC,CASSSRGGASYNEQFF
TRBJ2-2,TRBV2,.,TRBD2,TGTGCCAGCAGTGACCCCCGGGGGGGCCGCGGGGAGCTGTTTTTT,CASSDPRGGRGELFF
TRBJ1-5,TRBV30,.,TRBD1,TGTGCCTGGAGCAGACAGGGAAGAGGGCAGCCCCAGCATTTT,CAWSRQGRGQPQHF
TRBJ2-1,TRBV18,.,TRBD2,TGTGCCAGCTCACCCCGACAGGGGACTAGCGGGGGAGTCGGCAATGAGCAGTTCTTC,CASSPRQGTSGGVGNEQFF
TRBJ2-3,TRBV19,.,.,TGTGCCAGTAGTATCGGTGGAAGGAGCCAGACTAGCACAGATACGCAGTATTTT,CASSIGGRSQTSTDTQYF
TRBJ1-4,TRBV12-5,.,.,TGTGCTAGTGGTTTGGTAATCGCCCGTTATGGGGGGGGACTCGAAAAACTGTTTTTT,CASGLVIARYGGGLEKLFF
TRBJ1-6,TRBV3-1/TRBV3-2,once,.,TGTGCCAGCAGCCAGGGGGTCGTGGGTTCACCCCTCCACTTT,CASSQGVVGSPLHF
TRBJ2-3,TRBV6-2/TRBV6-3,.,.,TGTGCCAGCAGTTACGGGGGGCCGGTGACAGATACGCAGTATTTT,CASSYGGPVTDTQYF
TRBJ1-3,TRBV7-9,.,.,TGTGCCAGCAGCTTTGCGGGGTCTGGAAACACCATATATTTT,CASSFAGSGNTIYF
TRBJ2-5,TRBV7-9,.,.,TGTGCCAGCAGCTCCTCAAAGTACCAAGAGACCCAGTACTTC,CASSSSKYQETQYF
TRBJ2-5,TRBV12-3/TRBV12-4,.,.,TGTGCCAGCAGCTCAGGGAGGACCCAGTACTTC,CASSSGRTQYF